This is a list of T cell receptor beta chains from one sample in a study of blood T cells in healthy people across ages. MiXCR was run by TCRdb on the 5' RACE reads, yielding one entry per CDR3 protein. The sample carries about 780,000 distinct CDR3 sequences, roughly 24% recorded once. The same data also went into a second study, on T cells of mothers and their children.

Sequencing was done on a sample of blood. The origin of the receptors is a boy aged 5-17 years in good health. Both conserved end residues are part of each CDR3. Fields, in order: J gene, D gene, CDR3 length, clone size, V gene, CDR3 DNA, CDR3 protein. A D gene is named only where the DNA matches it firmly. Not all rows give a size; the values are once, few, many and, for expanded clones, a class.

j_call: TRBJ1-4
d_call: .
cdr3_length: 14
clone_size: .
v_call: TRBV27
cdr3_nt: TGTGCCAGCAGTTTACAGGGGAGAAGCGAAAAACTGTTTTTT
cdr3_aa: CASSLQGRSEKLFF

j_call: TRBJ1-2
d_call: .
cdr3_length: 13
clone_size: few
v_call: TRBV10-3
cdr3_nt: TGTGCCATCAGTGAGTCTGAGGGATTTGGCTACACCTTC
cdr3_aa: CAISESEGFGYTF

j_call: TRBJ1-1
d_call: .
cdr3_length: 13
clone_size: few
v_call: TRBV5-1
cdr3_nt: TGCGCCAGCCATTCCCGGTTAAACACTGAAGCTTTCTTT
cdr3_aa: CASHSRLNTEAFF

j_call: TRBJ2-5
d_call: .
cdr3_length: 13
clone_size: many
v_call: TRBV12-3/TRBV12-4
cdr3_nt: TGTGCCAGCAGTTTGCGCGGCCAAGAGACCCAGTACTTC
cdr3_aa: CASSLRGQETQYF

j_call: TRBJ1-3
d_call: .
cdr3_length: 17
clone_size: few
v_call: TRBV6-5
cdr3_nt: TGTGCCAGCAGTTCCCGGGGGCCGGCGGAGCCTGGAAACACCATATATTTT
cdr3_aa: CASSSRGPAEPGNTIYF

j_call: TRBJ2-5
d_call: TRBD2
cdr3_length: 16
clone_size: .
v_call: TRBV9
cdr3_nt: TGTGCCAGCAGCGTAGGGGGAGCGGGGGTGCAAGAGACCCAGTACTTC
cdr3_aa: CASSVGGAGVQETQYF

j_call: TRBJ1-6
d_call: TRBD1
cdr3_length: 16
clone_size: .
v_call: TRBV7-3
cdr3_nt: TGTGCCAGCAGCTTATACGGGACAGGGGATCATTCACCCCTCCACTTT
cdr3_aa: CASSLYGTGDHSPLHF

j_call: TRBJ2-5
d_call: TRBD1
cdr3_length: 15
clone_size: .
v_call: TRBV5-5
cdr3_nt: TGTGCCAGCAGCTTGAGTGCCGGGACAGGGAATGAGCAGCTCTTC
cdr3_aa: CASSLSAGTGNEQLF

j_call: TRBJ2-3
d_call: .
cdr3_length: 12
clone_size: .
v_call: TRBV5-6
cdr3_nt: TGTGCCAGCAGCTTGGCCGCGCACCCTGTTGATTTT
cdr3_aa: CASSLAAHPVDF

j_call: TRBJ1-4
d_call: .
cdr3_length: 13
clone_size: .
v_call: TRBV6-5
cdr3_nt: TGTGCCAGCAGTTCGGAGGGGAGTGAAAAACTGTTTTTT
cdr3_aa: CASSSEGSEKLFF

j_call: TRBJ1-2
d_call: .
cdr3_length: 14
clone_size: .
v_call: TRBV5-1
cdr3_nt: TGCGCCAGCAGCATTGACGGGACATCGTATGGCTACACCTTC
cdr3_aa: CASSIDGTSYGYTF

j_call: TRBJ2-2
d_call: .
cdr3_length: 14
clone_size: few
v_call: TRBV29-1
cdr3_nt: TGCAGCGTGCTGGCCAGGATGAACACCGGGGAGCTGTTTTTT
cdr3_aa: CSVLARMNTGELFF

j_call: TRBJ1-2
d_call: TRBD1
cdr3_length: 14
clone_size: .
v_call: TRBV2
cdr3_nt: TGTGCCAGCACCTGGGACAGCCAGGCCGTCGGCTACACCTTC
cdr3_aa: CASTWDSQAVGYTF

j_call: TRBJ1-4
d_call: TRBD1
cdr3_length: 16
clone_size: .
v_call: TRBV4-1
cdr3_nt: TGCGCCAGCAGCCAAATTACAGGGGGGACTAATGAAAAACTGTTTTTT
cdr3_aa: CASSQITGGTNEKLFF

j_call: TRBJ2-5
d_call: .
cdr3_length: 15
clone_size: few
v_call: TRBV2
cdr3_nt: TGTGCCAGCAATGCGGACAGCTCCTTCCAAGAGACCCAGTACTTC
cdr3_aa: CASNADSSFQETQYF

j_call: TRBJ1-3
d_call: TRBD1
cdr3_length: 17
clone_size: .
v_call: TRBV4-1
cdr3_nt: TGCGCCAGCAGCACTGGACAGGGGAGAGGTTATGGAAACACCATATATTTT
cdr3_aa: CASSTGQGRGYGNTIYF

j_call: TRBJ2-5
d_call: .
cdr3_length: 16
clone_size: .
v_call: TRBV11-1
cdr3_nt: TGTGCCAGCAGCTTAGGTCTCCCGTTGTGGCGGAAGACCCAGTACTTC
cdr3_aa: CASSLGLPLWRKTQYF

j_call: TRBJ2-1
d_call: TRBD1
cdr3_length: 15
clone_size: many
v_call: TRBV5-1
cdr3_nt: TGCGCCAGCAGCTTACCGGGACAGGGATACAATGAGCAGTTCTTC
cdr3_aa: CASSLPGQGYNEQFF

j_call: TRBJ2-5
d_call: .
cdr3_length: 15
clone_size: few
v_call: TRBV6-5
cdr3_nt: TGTGCCAGCAGTTACTCGACGACCCGACCGGAGACCCAGTACTTC
cdr3_aa: CASSYSTTRPETQYF

j_call: TRBJ2-7
d_call: .
cdr3_length: 15
clone_size: .
v_call: TRBV12-5
cdr3_nt: TGTGCTAGTGGTTACGGACAGGGACTAACCTACGAGCAGTACTTC
cdr3_aa: CASGYGQGLTYEQYF

j_call: TRBJ2-7
d_call: TRBD1
cdr3_length: 15
clone_size: .
v_call: TRBV4-1
cdr3_nt: TGCGCCAGCAGCACCCGACAGGGTCGGATCTACGAGCAGTACTTC
cdr3_aa: CASSTRQGRIYEQYF

j_call: TRBJ1-4
d_call: .
cdr3_length: 14
clone_size: few
v_call: TRBV9
cdr3_nt: TGTGCCAGCAGCGTAGGTCTAGGGGATGAAAAACTGTTTTTT
cdr3_aa: CASSVGLGDEKLFF

j_call: TRBJ1-2
d_call: TRBD1
cdr3_length: 13
clone_size: .
v_call: TRBV28
cdr3_nt: TGTGCCAGCAGGTTGACAGGGCGCTATGGCTACACCTTC
cdr3_aa: CASRLTGRYGYTF

j_call: TRBJ2-5
d_call: .
cdr3_length: 16
clone_size: .
v_call: TRBV5-1
cdr3_nt: TGCGCCAGCAGCTTGGCCACAAACGGGGGAGGAGAGACCCAGTACTTC
cdr3_aa: CASSLATNGGGETQYF

j_call: TRBJ2-3
d_call: TRBD2
cdr3_length: 17
clone_size: few
v_call: TRBV4-1
cdr3_nt: TGCGCCAGCAGCCAAGAAAGCGAAGGACTAGCCGGAGATACGCAGTATTTT
cdr3_aa: CASSQESEGLAGDTQYF

j_call: TRBJ1-1
d_call: TRBD1
cdr3_length: 13
clone_size: .
v_call: TRBV29-1
cdr3_nt: TGCAGCGTTGAAGTGCAGGGGGGGACTGAAGCTTTCTTT
cdr3_aa: CSVEVQGGTEAFF

j_call: TRBJ2-2
d_call: .
cdr3_length: 15
clone_size: few
v_call: TRBV2
cdr3_nt: TGTGCCAGCAGTGAAGCCATACTTGACGGCGGGGAGCTGTTTTTT
cdr3_aa: CASSEAILDGGELFF

j_call: TRBJ1-2
d_call: .
cdr3_length: 13
clone_size: .
v_call: TRBV29-1
cdr3_nt: TGCAGCGTTGGGGTGGAGTTCAACTATGGCTACACCTTC
cdr3_aa: CSVGVEFNYGYTF

j_call: TRBJ1-2
d_call: .
cdr3_length: 14
clone_size: .
v_call: TRBV6-2/TRBV6-3
cdr3_nt: TGTGCCAGCAGTTACTCTCACAGTAACTATGGCTACACCTTC
cdr3_aa: CASSYSHSNYGYTF

j_call: TRBJ1-1
d_call: .
cdr3_length: 11
clone_size: .
v_call: TRBV12-3/TRBV12-4
cdr3_nt: TGTGCCAGCAGTCCTGGGTTTGCAGCTTTCTTT
cdr3_aa: CASSPGFAAFF

j_call: TRBJ2-3
d_call: TRBD2
cdr3_length: 15
clone_size: once
v_call: TRBV12-3/TRBV12-4
cdr3_nt: TGTGCCAGCAGTTTAGCGCGGGACTACCAAGTTACGCAGTATTTT
cdr3_aa: CASSLARDYQVTQYF

j_call: TRBJ2-1
d_call: TRBD2
cdr3_length: 15
clone_size: .
v_call: TRBV7-2
cdr3_nt: TGTGCCAGCAGCTTGGGCGGGGGGGCTTGGAATGAGCAGTTCTTC
cdr3_aa: CASSLGGGAWNEQFF

j_call: TRBJ2-5
d_call: .
cdr3_length: 13
clone_size: many
v_call: TRBV5-1
cdr3_nt: TGCGCCAGCAGCGGGGGACTCCAAGAGACCCAGTACTTC
cdr3_aa: CASSGGLQETQYF

j_call: TRBJ2-5
d_call: TRBD2
cdr3_length: 16
clone_size: few
v_call: TRBV2
cdr3_nt: TGTGCCAGCAGTGAAATAGCGGGGGTAATCCAAGAGACCCAGTACTTC
cdr3_aa: CASSEIAGVIQETQYF

j_call: TRBJ1-4
d_call: .
cdr3_length: 17
clone_size: few
v_call: TRBV4-1
cdr3_nt: TGCGCCAGCAGCCAAGATCTCCAGCGCCCTTCCGGTGAAAAACTGTTTTTT
cdr3_aa: CASSQDLQRPSGEKLFF

j_call: TRBJ1-2
d_call: .
cdr3_length: 12
clone_size: many
v_call: TRBV29-1
cdr3_nt: TGCAGCGTTGAAGATCGAAGCTATGGCTACACCTTC
cdr3_aa: CSVEDRSYGYTF

j_call: TRBJ2-7
d_call: TRBD2
cdr3_length: 11
clone_size: many
v_call: TRBV12-3/TRBV12-4
cdr3_nt: TGTGCCAGCAGGACCGGGAGGGAGCAGTACTTC
cdr3_aa: CASRTGREQYF

j_call: TRBJ2-3
d_call: .
cdr3_length: 13
clone_size: .
v_call: TRBV30
cdr3_nt: TGTGCGGACTCCAGGGGAGACACAGATACGCAGTATTTT
cdr3_aa: CADSRGDTDTQYF

j_call: TRBJ1-5
d_call: .
cdr3_length: 17
clone_size: few
v_call: TRBV4-1
cdr3_nt: TGCGCCAGCAGCCATTCCCCACAGGGTGGCGGCAATCAGCCCCAGCATTTT
cdr3_aa: CASSHSPQGGGNQPQHF

j_call: TRBJ2-5
d_call: .
cdr3_length: 14
clone_size: few
v_call: TRBV7-3
cdr3_nt: TGTGCCAACAGCCTAGGGTGGAACTCGGAGACCCAGTACTTC
cdr3_aa: CANSLGWNSETQYF

j_call: TRBJ1-1
d_call: TRBD1
cdr3_length: 14
clone_size: .
v_call: TRBV5-1
cdr3_nt: TGCGCCAGCGGTGCGACAGGGGGTAATTCTGAAGCTTTCTTT
cdr3_aa: CASGATGGNSEAFF

j_call: TRBJ1-1
d_call: TRBD1
cdr3_length: 13
clone_size: .
v_call: TRBV18
cdr3_nt: TGTGCCAGCTCCCTTGACAGGGAGGATGAAGCTTTCTTT
cdr3_aa: CASSLDREDEAFF

j_call: TRBJ1-1
d_call: .
cdr3_length: 14
clone_size: .
v_call: TRBV19
cdr3_nt: TGTGCCAGTAGTTACAGGGTCCTGAACACTGAAGCTTTCTTT
cdr3_aa: CASSYRVLNTEAFF

j_call: TRBJ1-2
d_call: .
cdr3_length: 15
clone_size: few
v_call: TRBV6-5
cdr3_nt: TGTGCCAGCAGTTACTCGCCAGCCTCATTCTATGGCTACACCTTC
cdr3_aa: CASSYSPASFYGYTF

j_call: TRBJ2-7
d_call: TRBD2
cdr3_length: 16
clone_size: .
v_call: TRBV5-1
cdr3_nt: TGCGCCAGCAGCTTGGACATCGCGGGGAGGGGCAGGGAGCAGTACTTC
cdr3_aa: CASSLDIAGRGREQYF

j_call: TRBJ1-2
d_call: TRBD1
cdr3_length: 11
clone_size: .
v_call: TRBV6-1
cdr3_nt: TGTGCCCTCAGGGGGATCTATGGCTACACCTTC
cdr3_aa: CALRGIYGYTF

j_call: TRBJ1-2
d_call: .
cdr3_length: 13
clone_size: .
v_call: TRBV7-2
cdr3_nt: TGTGCCAGCAGCCCCGGGACGTCTGATGGCTACACCTTC
cdr3_aa: CASSPGTSDGYTF

j_call: TRBJ2-5
d_call: TRBD2
cdr3_length: 15
clone_size: few
v_call: TRBV5-1
cdr3_nt: TGCGCCAGCAGCAGCGGACTAGCGGGGGCCCAGACCCAGTACTTC
cdr3_aa: CASSSGLAGAQTQYF

j_call: TRBJ2-3
d_call: TRBD2
cdr3_length: 19
clone_size: .
v_call: TRBV7-9
cdr3_nt: TGTGCCAGCAGCTTTCCGGGACTAGCGGGGGGGCCTAGCACAGATACGCAGTATTTT
cdr3_aa: CASSFPGLAGGPSTDTQYF

j_call: TRBJ1-4
d_call: TRBD1
cdr3_length: 16
clone_size: .
v_call: TRBV27
cdr3_nt: TGTGCCAGCAGTTCGGACAGGGTTTTGAAGGTCGAAAAACTGTTTTTT
cdr3_aa: CASSSDRVLKVEKLFF

j_call: TRBJ2-2
d_call: .
cdr3_length: 16
clone_size: .
v_call: TRBV6-4
cdr3_nt: TGTGCCAGCAGTGACTCGGGCGGGGAGAGCACCGGGGAGCTGTTTTTT
cdr3_aa: CASSDSGGESTGELFF

j_call: TRBJ1-6
d_call: .
cdr3_length: 11
clone_size: few
v_call: TRBV29-1
cdr3_nt: TGCAGCGTTGAGGGGAATTCACCCCTCCACTTT
cdr3_aa: CSVEGNSPLHF

j_call: TRBJ2-3
d_call: TRBD1
cdr3_length: 16
clone_size: few
v_call: TRBV9
cdr3_nt: TGTGCCAGCAGCATGGCCGGGACAGGGGGCAGAGATACGCAGTATTTT
cdr3_aa: CASSMAGTGGRDTQYF

j_call: TRBJ2-7
d_call: .
cdr3_length: 14
clone_size: few
v_call: TRBV6-1
cdr3_nt: TGTGCCAGCAGAGGGACATGGAGCTCCTACGAGCAGTACTTC
cdr3_aa: CASRGTWSSYEQYF

j_call: TRBJ2-4
d_call: .
cdr3_length: 17
clone_size: few
v_call: TRBV20-1
cdr3_nt: TGCAGTGCTAGAGCCCGGGGGGGACAGGTAGCCAAAAACATTCAGTACTTC
cdr3_aa: CSARARGGQVAKNIQYF

j_call: TRBJ2-7
d_call: TRBD2
cdr3_length: 15
clone_size: few
v_call: TRBV7-9
cdr3_nt: TGTGCCAGCAGTTACCAGCGGGGGCCCTCCTACGAGCAGTACTTC
cdr3_aa: CASSYQRGPSYEQYF

j_call: TRBJ2-1
d_call: TRBD1
cdr3_length: 12
clone_size: few
v_call: TRBV20-1
cdr3_nt: TGCAGTGCAAGACAGGGAGACAATGAGCAGTTCTTC
cdr3_aa: CSARQGDNEQFF